The 3 T cell receptor beta chains below were found in one sample sequenced in a study of T-cell reconstitution after alpha-beta-depleted transplantation in children. Library preparation (for TCRbeta) was performed with unique molecular identifiers. MiXCR, run by TCRdb on the PCR reads, gives a single entry per CDR3 protein. The repertoire has 120,000 to 150,000 distinct CDR3 sequences, more than 8% of them found once; the top ten carry around 18%. The material was PBMCs, mostly from graft donor cells, obtained 180 days after TCRalphabeta/CD19-depleted stem cell transplant. Receptors originate from a female patient between 2 and 15 years old who had a stem cell transplant for congenital amegakaryocytic thrombocytopenia, so the T cells may come from the graft donor.

V and J are TRBV7-7 and TRBJ2-5, with 8 bases that match TRBD2. The trim removed 5 bases at V and 1 base at J, leaving 9 bases unmatched. The CDR3 extends over 16 amino acids. CDR1 SSHAT and CDR2 FNYEAQ come from the germline V gene (reference sequence). In nucleotides, the CDR3 is TGTGCCAGCAGCCCTATAGCGGGACCGTCCCAAGAGACCCAGTACTTC. This translates into CASSPIAGPSQETQYF. Based on the CDR3 plus reference TRBV7-7 and TRBJ2-5, the full variable domain is GAGVSQSPRYKVTKRGQDVTLRCDPISSHATLYWYQQALGQGPEFLTYFNYEAQPDKSGLPSDRFSAERPEGSISTLTIQRTEQRDSAMYRCASSPIAGPSQETQYFGPGTRLLVL.

This clonotype was detected many times. The chain recombines TRBV30 with TRBJ2-3; 10 nucleotides align to TRBD1. V dropped 5 bases and J dropped 3; count of bases not matched to a gene: 5. The germline V gene encodes CDR1 GTSNPN and CDR2 SVGIG (reference sequence). The CDR3 runs to 14 residues. The CDR3 protein is CAWGQGGETDTQYF. The DNA for the CDR3 is TGTGCCTGGGGACAGGGGGGAGAGACAGATACGCAGTATTTT.

There are many counts of this clonotype. V gene TRBV20-1 combines with J gene TRBJ2-3; 9 bases are a match to TRBD1. Germline V gene data show CDR1 as DFQATT and CDR2 as SNEGSKA (reference sequence). This CDR3 has 14 amino acids. V lost 6 bases and J lost 2; bases outside the gene matches: 6. For the CDR3, the DNA is TGCAGTGCCCAACAGGGGGCTGTCACAGATACGCAGTATTTT. As protein: CSAQQGAVTDTQYF.